Included here is one T cell receptor (beta chain) sequence, with context. Antigen unknown. The CDR3 contains 13 residues. V was pared by 8 bases and J by 4 bases, with 7 bases of the junction left unmatched. The germline V gene has CDR1 SNHLY and CDR2 FYNNEI. The data are from a study of cytomegalovirus exposure and HLA in healthy donors. General study results and limits: In a later analysis, CMV-associated beta chains were mostly HLA-associated, it appeared.

The PCR employed 60 Vbeta primers together with 13 Jbeta primers. Repertoires were generated with immunoSEQ multiplex PCR, while TCRdb's copy carries only in-frame clones and drops some. This table holds around 100,000 clones. Sequencing was done on a sample of PBMCs. This clonotype was obtained from a man aged 30-40 years in good health and CMV-seronegative. The chain is built from TRBV2 and TRBJ1-2, with 7 bases that match TRBD1. In nucleotides, the CDR3 is TGTGCCAGCGGACAGGCGGAAACCTATGGCTACACCTTC. The encoded protein is CASGQAETYGYTF.